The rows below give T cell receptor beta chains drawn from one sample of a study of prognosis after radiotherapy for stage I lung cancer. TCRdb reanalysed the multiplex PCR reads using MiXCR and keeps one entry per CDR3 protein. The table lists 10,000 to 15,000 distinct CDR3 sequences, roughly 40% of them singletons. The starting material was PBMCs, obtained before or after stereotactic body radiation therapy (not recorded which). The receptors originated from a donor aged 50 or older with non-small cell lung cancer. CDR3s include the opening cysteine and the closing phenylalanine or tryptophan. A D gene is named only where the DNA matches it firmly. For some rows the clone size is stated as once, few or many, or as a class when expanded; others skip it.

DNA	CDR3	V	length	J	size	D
TGTGCCAGCAGACTAGCGGAGAAGAACACCGGGGAGCTGTTTTTT	CASRLAEKNTGELFF	TRBV2	15	TRBJ2-2	medium-sized	TRBD2
TGCGCCAGCTCCCCGGGAACAGATACGCAGTATTTT	CASSPGTDTQYF	TRBV5-1	12	TRBJ2-3	many	NA
TGTGCCACCAGCAGAGAGGGACAGGGGGTTTCTAATCAGCCCCAGCATTTT	CATSREGQGVSNQPQHF	TRBV15	17	TRBJ1-5	many	TRBD1
TGTGCCAGCGGCGACAGGGGCTCCTACGAGCAGTACTTC	CASGDRGSYEQYF	TRBV2	13	TRBJ2-7	medium-sized	TRBD1
TGTGCCAGTAGTACACAATTGATGGGGGTTCACACCTTC	CASSTQLMGVHTF	TRBV19	13	TRBJ1-2	NA	NA
TGCGCCAGCAGCCCTCGGACTAGCAATGAGCAGTTCTTC	CASSPRTSNEQFF	TRBV5-1	13	TRBJ2-1	NA	TRBD2
TGTGCCAGCAGCTTCACTCAGATCTCTGGAAACACCATATATTTT	CASSFTQISGNTIYF	TRBV11-3	15	TRBJ1-3	NA	NA
TGTGCCAGCAGTACAGGACAGGGGACCTACGAGCAGTACTTC	CASSTGQGTYEQYF	TRBV4-2	14	TRBJ2-7	many	TRBD1
TGTGCCAGCAGTGACGGACAGGTATCCTACGAGCAGTACTTC	CASSDGQVSYEQYF	TRBV2	14	TRBJ2-7	medium-sized	TRBD1
TGTGCCAGCAGCGGACGAAGGACTAGCGGGGGGGATACGCAGTATTTT	CASSGRRTSGGDTQYF	TRBV13	16	TRBJ2-3	many	TRBD2
TGCGCCAGCAGCTTTTCCAACAGGGCAGAGGATGGCTACACCTTC	CASSFSNRAEDGYTF	TRBV5-1	15	TRBJ1-2	medium-sized	NA
TGTGCCAGCAGTCGAGGGAGGATGAATCAGCCCCAGCATTTT	CASSRGRMNQPQHF	TRBV2	14	TRBJ1-5	many	NA
TGCAGTGCTAGAGATCCCCGGACCACTTTATTCGAGCAGTACTTC	CSARDPRTTLFEQYF	TRBV20-1	15	TRBJ2-7	many	NA
TGTGCCAGCTCACCCCCGGGTTGGGATCCCTACGAGCAGTACTTC	CASSPPGWDPYEQYF	TRBV18	15	TRBJ2-7	many	NA
TGTGCCAGTAGTATAAGGCAGGGCCCCCCCGAAGAGACCCAGTACTTC	CASSIRQGPPEETQYF	TRBV19	16	TRBJ2-5	many	NA
TGTGCCAGCAGGGCCAATGACATTCAGTACTTC	CASRANDIQYF	TRBV2	11	TRBJ2-4	many	NA
TGTGCCAGCAGACCCGACTTGTCTAATTCACCCCTCCACTTT	CASRPDLSNSPLHF	TRBV6-2/TRBV6-3	14	TRBJ1-6	NA	NA
TGTGCCAGCAGCCGAGGGTACAACTATGGCTACACCTTC	CASSRGYNYGYTF	TRBV28	13	TRBJ1-2	medium-sized	NA
TGTGCCAGCTCACCAGATTTCGCCAGGGGGCAGGCACCCCTCCACTTT	CASSPDFARGQAPLHF	TRBV18	16	TRBJ1-6	many	TRBD1
TGCAGTGCTAGTTTGTCAGTACAAGAGACCCAGTACTTC	CSASLSVQETQYF	TRBV20-1	13	TRBJ2-5	many	NA
TGTGCCTGGAGTGTAGGGGGTAGTCAGCCCCAGCATTTT	CAWSVGGSQPQHF	TRBV30	13	TRBJ1-5	NA	NA
TGTGCCAGCAGTGCTGAACCGAACGTCTACAATGAGCAGTTCTTC	CASSAEPNVYNEQFF	TRBV6-2/TRBV6-3	15	TRBJ2-1	medium-sized	NA
TGTGCCAGCAGTGACCTACTAGTGGCCGCGAACACCGGGCAGCTGTTTTTT	CASSDLLVAANTGQLFF	TRBV6-2/TRBV6-3	17	TRBJ2-2	once	NA
TGTGCCAGCAGCGTAGACGGACAGTACTCTAACTATGGCTACACCTTC	CASSVDGQYSNYGYTF	TRBV9	16	TRBJ1-2	NA	NA
TGTGCCAGCAGTCTCACAGGGCTAGAGACCCAGTACTTC	CASSLTGLETQYF	TRBV6-1	13	TRBJ2-5	many	NA
TGTGCCAGCAGCTTACAGTGGACAGTCAGGAACACTGAAGCTTTCTTT	CASSLQWTVRNTEAFF	TRBV11-2	16	TRBJ1-1	many	NA
TGTGCCAGCAGTTTATACGTCGGACCTAACTATGGCTACACCTTC	CASSLYVGPNYGYTF	TRBV28	15	TRBJ1-2	NA	NA
TGTGCCAGCAGTACAGGGGTGAACACCGGGGAGCTGTTTTTT	CASSTGVNTGELFF	TRBV12-3/TRBV12-4	14	TRBJ2-2	few	TRBD1
TGTGCCACCGAGACAGAGTATTCACCCCTCCACTTT	CATETEYSPLHF	TRBV24-1	12	TRBJ1-6	medium-sized	NA